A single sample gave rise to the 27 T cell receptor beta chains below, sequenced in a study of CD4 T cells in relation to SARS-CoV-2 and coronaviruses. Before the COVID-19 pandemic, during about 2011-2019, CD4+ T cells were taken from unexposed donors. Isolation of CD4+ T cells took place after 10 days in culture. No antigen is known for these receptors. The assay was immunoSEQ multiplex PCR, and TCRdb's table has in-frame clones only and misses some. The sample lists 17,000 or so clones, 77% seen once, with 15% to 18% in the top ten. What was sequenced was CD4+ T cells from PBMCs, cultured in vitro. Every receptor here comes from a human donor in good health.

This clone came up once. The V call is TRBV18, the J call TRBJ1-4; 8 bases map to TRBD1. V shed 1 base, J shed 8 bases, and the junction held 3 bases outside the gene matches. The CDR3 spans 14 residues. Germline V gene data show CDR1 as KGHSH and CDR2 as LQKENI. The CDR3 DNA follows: TGTGCCAGCTCACCACGACAGGGGAGGGAAAAACTGTTTTTT. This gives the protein CASSPRQGREKLFF.

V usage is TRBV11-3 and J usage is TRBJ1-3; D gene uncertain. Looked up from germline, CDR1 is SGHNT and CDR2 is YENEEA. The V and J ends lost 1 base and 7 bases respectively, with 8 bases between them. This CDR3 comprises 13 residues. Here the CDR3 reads CASSLGLGNTIYF. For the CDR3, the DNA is TGTGCCAGCAGCTTAGGATTGGGGAACACCATATATTTT. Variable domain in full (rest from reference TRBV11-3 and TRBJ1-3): EAGVVQSPRYKIIEKKQPVAFWCNPISGHNTLYWYLQNLGQGPELLIRYENEEAVDDSQLPKDRFSAERLKGVDSTLKIQPAELGDSAVYLCASSLGLGNTIYFGEGSWLTVV.

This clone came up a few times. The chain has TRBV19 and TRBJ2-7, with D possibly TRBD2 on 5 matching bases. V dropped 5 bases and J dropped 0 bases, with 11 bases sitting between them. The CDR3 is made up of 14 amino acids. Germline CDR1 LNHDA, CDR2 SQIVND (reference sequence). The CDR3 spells CASSSRERSYEQYF. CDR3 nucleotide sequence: TGTGCCAGTAGTTCGAGGGAGCGCTCCTACGAGCAGTACTTC.

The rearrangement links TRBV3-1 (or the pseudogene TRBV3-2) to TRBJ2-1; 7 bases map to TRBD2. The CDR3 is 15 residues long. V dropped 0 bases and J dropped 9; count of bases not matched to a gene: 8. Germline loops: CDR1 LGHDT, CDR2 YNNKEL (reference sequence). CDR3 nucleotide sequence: TGTGCCAGCAGCCAAGACACCATAGGCGGGAGTGAGCAGTTCTTC. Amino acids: CASSQDTIGGSEQFF.

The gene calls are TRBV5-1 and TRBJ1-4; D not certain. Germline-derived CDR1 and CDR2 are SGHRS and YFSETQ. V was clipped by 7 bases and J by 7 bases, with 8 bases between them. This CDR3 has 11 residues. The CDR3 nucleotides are TGCGCCAGCTCTGAGGGTGAAAAACTGTTTTTT. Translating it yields CASSEGEKLFF.

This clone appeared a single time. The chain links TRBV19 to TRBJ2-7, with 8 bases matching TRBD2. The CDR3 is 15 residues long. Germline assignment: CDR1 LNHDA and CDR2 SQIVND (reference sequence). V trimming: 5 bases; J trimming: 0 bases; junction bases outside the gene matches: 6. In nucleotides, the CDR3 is TGTGCCAGTAGTCCAATAGCGGGACTCTCCTACGAGCAGTACTTC. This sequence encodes CASSPIAGLSYEQYF.

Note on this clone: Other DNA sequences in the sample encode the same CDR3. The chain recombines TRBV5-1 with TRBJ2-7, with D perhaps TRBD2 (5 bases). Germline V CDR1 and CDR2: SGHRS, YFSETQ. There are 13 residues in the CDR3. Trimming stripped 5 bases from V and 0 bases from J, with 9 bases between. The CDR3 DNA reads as TGCGCCAGCAGGGAAGGGAGCTCCTACGAGCAGTACTTC. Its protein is CASREGSSYEQYF. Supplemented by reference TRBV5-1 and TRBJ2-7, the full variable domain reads KAGVTQTPRYLIKTRGQQVTLSCSPISGHRSVSWYQQTPGQGLQFLFEYFSETQRNKGNFPGRFSGRQFSNSRSEMNVSTLELGDSALYLCASREGSSYEQYFGPGTRLTVT.

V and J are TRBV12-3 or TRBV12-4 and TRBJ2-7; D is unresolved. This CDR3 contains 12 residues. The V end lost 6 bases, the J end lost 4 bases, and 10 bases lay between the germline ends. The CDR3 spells CASSPPGYEQYF. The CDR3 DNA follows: TGTGCCAGCAGCCCGCCTGGGTACGAGCAGTACTTC.

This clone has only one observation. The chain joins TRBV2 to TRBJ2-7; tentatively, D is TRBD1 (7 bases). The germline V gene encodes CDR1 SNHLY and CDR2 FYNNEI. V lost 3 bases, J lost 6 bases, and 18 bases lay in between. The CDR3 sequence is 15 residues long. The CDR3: CASSDQGGLVVEQYF. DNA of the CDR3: TGTGCCAGCAGTGATCAGGGGGGTCTCGTCGTCGAGCAGTACTTC.

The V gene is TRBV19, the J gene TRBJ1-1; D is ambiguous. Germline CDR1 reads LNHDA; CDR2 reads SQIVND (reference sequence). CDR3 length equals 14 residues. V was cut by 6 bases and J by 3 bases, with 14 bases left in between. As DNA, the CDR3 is TGTGCCAGTAGCTTACCTGGTTTGGACACTGAAGCTTTCTTT. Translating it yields CASSLPGLDTEAFF.

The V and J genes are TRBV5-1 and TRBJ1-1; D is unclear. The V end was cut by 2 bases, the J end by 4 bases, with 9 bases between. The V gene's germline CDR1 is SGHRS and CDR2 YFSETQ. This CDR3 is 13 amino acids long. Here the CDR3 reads CASSFREGTEAFF. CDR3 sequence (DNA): TGCGCCAGCAGCTTTAGGGAGGGCACTGAAGCTTTCTTT.

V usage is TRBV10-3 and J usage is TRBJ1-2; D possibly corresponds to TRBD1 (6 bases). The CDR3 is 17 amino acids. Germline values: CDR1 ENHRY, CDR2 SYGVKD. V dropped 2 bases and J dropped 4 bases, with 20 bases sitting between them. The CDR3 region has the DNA TGTGCCATCAGTGAGGGCCCCCAGAGGGGGGAGGGCTATGGCTACACCTTC. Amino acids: CAISEGPQRGEGYGYTF.

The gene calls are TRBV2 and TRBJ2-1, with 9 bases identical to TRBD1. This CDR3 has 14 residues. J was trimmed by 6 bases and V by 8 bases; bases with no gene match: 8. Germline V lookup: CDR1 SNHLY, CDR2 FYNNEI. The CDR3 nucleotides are TGTGCCAGCGATGGGACAGGGCGATCCAATGAGCAGTTCTTC. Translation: CASDGTGRSNEQFF. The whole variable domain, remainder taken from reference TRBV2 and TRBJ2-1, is EPEVTQTPSHQVTQMGQEVILRCVPISNHLYFYWYRQILGQKVEFLVSFYNNEISEKSEIFDDQFSVERPDGSNFTLKIRSTKLEDSAMYFCASDGTGRSNEQFFGPGTRLTVL.

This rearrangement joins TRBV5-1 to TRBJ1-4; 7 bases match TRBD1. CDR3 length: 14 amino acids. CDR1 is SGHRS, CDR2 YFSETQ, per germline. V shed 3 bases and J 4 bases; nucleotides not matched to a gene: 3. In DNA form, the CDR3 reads TGCGCCAGCAGCTCGGGACAGAATAATGAAAAACTGTTTTTT. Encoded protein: CASSSGQNNEKLFF.

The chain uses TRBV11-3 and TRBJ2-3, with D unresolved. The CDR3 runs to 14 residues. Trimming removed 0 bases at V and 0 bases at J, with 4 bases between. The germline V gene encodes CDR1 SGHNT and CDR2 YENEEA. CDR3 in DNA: TGTGCCAGCAGCTTAGACCCTAGCACAGATACGCAGTATTTT. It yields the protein CASSLDPSTDTQYF.

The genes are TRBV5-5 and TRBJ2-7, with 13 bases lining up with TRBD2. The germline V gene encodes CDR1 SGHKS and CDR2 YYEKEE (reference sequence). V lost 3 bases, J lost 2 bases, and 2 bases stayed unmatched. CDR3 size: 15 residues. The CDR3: CASSSGTSGTYEQYF. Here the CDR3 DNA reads TGTGCCAGCAGCTCCGGGACTAGCGGGACCTACGAGCAGTACTTC.

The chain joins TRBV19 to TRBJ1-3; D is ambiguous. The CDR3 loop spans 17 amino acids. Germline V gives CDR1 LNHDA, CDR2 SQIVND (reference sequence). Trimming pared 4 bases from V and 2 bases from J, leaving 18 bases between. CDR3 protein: CASSNPPTRRTGNTIYF. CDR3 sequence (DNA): TGTGCCAGTAGTAACCCTCCGACTCGCCGTACTGGAAACACCATATATTTT.

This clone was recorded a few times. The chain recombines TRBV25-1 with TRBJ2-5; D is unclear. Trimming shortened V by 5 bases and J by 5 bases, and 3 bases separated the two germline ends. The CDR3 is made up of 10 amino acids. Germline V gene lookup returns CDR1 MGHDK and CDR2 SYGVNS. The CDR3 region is CASSSETQYF. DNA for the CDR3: TGTGCCAGCAGTTCTGAGACCCAGTACTTC.

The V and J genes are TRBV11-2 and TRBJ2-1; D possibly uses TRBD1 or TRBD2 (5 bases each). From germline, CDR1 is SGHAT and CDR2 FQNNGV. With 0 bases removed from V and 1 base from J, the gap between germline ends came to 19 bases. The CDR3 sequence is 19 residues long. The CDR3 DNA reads TGTGCCAGCAGCTTAGACTTGCGAGGGGCAGGCAGATCCTACAATGAGCAGTTCTTC. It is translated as CASSLDLRGAGRSYNEQFF.

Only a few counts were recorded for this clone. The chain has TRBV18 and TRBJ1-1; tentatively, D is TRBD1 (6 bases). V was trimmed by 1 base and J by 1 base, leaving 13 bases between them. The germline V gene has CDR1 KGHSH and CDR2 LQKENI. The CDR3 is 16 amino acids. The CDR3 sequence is CASSPRSGQRNTEAFF. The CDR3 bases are TGTGCCAGCTCACCACGGTCCGGACAGCGGAACACTGAAGCTTTCTTT.

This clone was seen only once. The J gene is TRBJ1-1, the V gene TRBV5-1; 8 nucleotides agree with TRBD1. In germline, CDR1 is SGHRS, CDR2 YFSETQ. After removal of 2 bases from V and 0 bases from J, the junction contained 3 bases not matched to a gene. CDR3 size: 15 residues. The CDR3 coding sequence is TGCGCCAGCAGCTTACAGGGGGGATTGAACACTGAAGCTTTCTTT. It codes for CASSLQGGLNTEAFF.

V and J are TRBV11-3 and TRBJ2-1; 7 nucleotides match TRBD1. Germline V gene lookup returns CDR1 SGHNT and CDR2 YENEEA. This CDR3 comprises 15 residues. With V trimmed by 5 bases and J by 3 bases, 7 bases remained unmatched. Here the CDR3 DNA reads TGTGCCAGCAGCCTAGGGCAGGGGGACTACAATGAGCAGTTCTTC. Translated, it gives CASSLGQGDYNEQFF.

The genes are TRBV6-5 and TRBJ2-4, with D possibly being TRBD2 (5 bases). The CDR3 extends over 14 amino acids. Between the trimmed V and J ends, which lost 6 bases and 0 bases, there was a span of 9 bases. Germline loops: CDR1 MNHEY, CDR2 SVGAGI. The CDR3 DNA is TGTGCCAGCAGCCCAGCGGTAGCCAAAAACATTCAGTACTTC. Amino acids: CASSPAVAKNIQYF.

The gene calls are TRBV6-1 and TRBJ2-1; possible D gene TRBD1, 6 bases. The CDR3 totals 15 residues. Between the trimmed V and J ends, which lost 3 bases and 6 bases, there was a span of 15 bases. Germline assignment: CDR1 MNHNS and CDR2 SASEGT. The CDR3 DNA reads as TGTGCCAGCAGTGAGGGGACAAATCCTAGCAATGAGCAGTTCTTC. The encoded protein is CASSEGTNPSNEQFF.

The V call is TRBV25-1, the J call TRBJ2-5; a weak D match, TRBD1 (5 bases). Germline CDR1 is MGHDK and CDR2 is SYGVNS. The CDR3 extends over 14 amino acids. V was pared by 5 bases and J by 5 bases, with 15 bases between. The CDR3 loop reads CASSKIGADETQYF. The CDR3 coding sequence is TGTGCCAGCAGTAAGATAGGGGCCGACGAGACCCAGTACTTC.

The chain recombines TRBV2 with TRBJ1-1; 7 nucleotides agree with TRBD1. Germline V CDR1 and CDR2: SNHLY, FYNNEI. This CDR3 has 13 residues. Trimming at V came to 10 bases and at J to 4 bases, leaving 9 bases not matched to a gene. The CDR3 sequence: CATKAGGVTEAFF. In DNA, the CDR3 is TGTGCCACCAAGGCAGGGGGTGTCACTGAAGCTTTCTTT.

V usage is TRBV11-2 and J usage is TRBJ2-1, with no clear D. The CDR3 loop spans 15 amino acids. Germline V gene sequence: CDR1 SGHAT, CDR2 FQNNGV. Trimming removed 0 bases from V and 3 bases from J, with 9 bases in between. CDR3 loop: CASSLDADGYNEQFF. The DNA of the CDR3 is TGTGCCAGCAGCTTAGATGCTGACGGCTACAATGAGCAGTTCTTC. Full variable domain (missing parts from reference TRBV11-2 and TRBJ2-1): EAGVAQSPRYKIIEKRQSVAFWCNPISGHATLYWYQQILGQGPKLLIQFQNNGVVDDSQLPKDRFSAERLKGVDSTLKIQPAKLEDSAVYLCASSLDADGYNEQFFGPGTRLTVL.